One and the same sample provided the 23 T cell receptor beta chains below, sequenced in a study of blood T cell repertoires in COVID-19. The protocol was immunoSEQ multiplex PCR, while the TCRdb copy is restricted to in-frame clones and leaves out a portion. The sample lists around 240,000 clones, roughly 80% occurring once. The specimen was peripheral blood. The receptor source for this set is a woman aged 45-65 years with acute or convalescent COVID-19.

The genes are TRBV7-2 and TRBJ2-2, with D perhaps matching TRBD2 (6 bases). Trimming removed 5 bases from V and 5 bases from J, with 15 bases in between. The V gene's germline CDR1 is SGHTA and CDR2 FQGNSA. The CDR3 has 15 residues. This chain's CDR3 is CASSPTLGGTGELFF. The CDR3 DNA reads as TGTGCCAGCAGCCCAACCCTAGGAGGGACCGGGGAGCTGTTTTTT. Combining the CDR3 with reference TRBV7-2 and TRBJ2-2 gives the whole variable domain GAGVSQSPSNKVTEKGKDVELRCDPISGHTALYWYRQSLGQGLEFLIYFQGNSAPDKSGLPSDRFSAERTGGSVSTLTIQRTQQEDSAVYLCASSPTLGGTGELFFGEGSRLTVL.

CDR3 in DNA: TGTGCCAGCAGTTTAGCGGGGGTTGGGGAGCTGTTTTTT. Amino acids: CASSLAGVGELFF. J is TRBJ2-2 and V is TRBV6-5; 9 bases match TRBD2. The germline CDR1 and CDR2 sequences are MNHEY and SVGAGI. There are 13 residues in the CDR3. Unmatched junction bases numbered 2, after V lost 4 bases and J lost 8 bases.

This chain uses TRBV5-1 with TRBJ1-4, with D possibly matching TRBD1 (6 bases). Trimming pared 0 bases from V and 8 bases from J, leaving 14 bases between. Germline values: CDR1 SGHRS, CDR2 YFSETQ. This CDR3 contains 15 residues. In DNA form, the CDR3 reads TGCGCCAGCAGCTTGGACATAGGACAGAACGAAAAACTGTTTTTT. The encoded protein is CASSLDIGQNEKLFF.

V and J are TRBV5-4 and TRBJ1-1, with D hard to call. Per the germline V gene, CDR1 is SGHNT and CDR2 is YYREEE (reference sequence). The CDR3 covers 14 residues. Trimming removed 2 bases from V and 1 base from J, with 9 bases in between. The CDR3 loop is CASSLSEKNTEAFF. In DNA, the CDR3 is TGTGCCAGCAGCTTAAGCGAGAAGAACACTGAAGCTTTCTTT.

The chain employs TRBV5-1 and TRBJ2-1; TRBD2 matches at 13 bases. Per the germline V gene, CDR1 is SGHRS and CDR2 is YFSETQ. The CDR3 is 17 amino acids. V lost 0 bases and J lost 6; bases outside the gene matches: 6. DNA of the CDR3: TGCGCCAGCAGCTTGGCGATTACTAGCGGGAGGGCCAATGAGCAGTTCTTC. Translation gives CASSLAITSGRANEQFF. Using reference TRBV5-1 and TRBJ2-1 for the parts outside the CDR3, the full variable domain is KAGVTQTPRYLIKTRGQQVTLSCSPISGHRSVSWYQQTPGQGLQFLFEYFSETQRNKGNFPGRFSGRQFSNSRSEMNVSTLELGDSALYLCASSLAITSGRANEQFFGPGTRLTVL.

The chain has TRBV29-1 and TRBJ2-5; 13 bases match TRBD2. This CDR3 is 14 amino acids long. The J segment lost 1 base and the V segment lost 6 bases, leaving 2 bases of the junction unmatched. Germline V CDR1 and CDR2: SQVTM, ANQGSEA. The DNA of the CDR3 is TGCAGCGTGGGACTAGCGGGAACCCAAGAGACCCAGTACTTC. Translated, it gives CSVGLAGTQETQYF.

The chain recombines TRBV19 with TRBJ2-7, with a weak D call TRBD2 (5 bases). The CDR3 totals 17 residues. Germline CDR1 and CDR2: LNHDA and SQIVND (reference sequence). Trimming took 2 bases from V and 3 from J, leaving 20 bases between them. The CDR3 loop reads CASSISIGGDNLYEQYF. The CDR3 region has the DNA TGTGCCAGTAGTATAAGTATAGGAGGAGACAATCTCTACGAGCAGTACTTC.

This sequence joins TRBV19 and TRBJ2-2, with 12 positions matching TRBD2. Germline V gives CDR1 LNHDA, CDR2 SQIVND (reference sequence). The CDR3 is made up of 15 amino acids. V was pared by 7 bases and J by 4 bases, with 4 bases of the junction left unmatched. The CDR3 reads CASTPTSGGTGELFF. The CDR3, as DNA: TGTGCCAGTACCCCGACTAGCGGGGGCACCGGGGAGCTGTTTTTT.

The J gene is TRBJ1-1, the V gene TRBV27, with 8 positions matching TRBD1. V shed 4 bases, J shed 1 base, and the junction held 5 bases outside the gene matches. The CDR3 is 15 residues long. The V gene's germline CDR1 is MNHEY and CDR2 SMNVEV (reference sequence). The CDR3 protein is CASSSWTGQNTEAFF. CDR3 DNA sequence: TGTGCCAGCAGTTCCTGGACAGGGCAGAACACTGAAGCTTTCTTT.

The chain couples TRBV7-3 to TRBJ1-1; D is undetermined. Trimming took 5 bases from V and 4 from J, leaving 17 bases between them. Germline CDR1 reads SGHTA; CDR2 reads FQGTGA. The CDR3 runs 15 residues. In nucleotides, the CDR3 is TGTGCCAGCAGCCTAAACGTCCCTTCGGGCACTGAAGCTTTCTTT. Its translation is CASSLNVPSGTEAFF. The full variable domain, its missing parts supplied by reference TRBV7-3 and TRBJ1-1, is GAGVSQTPSNKVTEKGKYVELRCDPISGHTALYWYRQSLGQGPEFLIYFQGTGAADDSGLPNDRFFAVRPEGSVSTLKIQRTERGDSAVYLCASSLNVPSGTEAFFGQGTRLTVV.

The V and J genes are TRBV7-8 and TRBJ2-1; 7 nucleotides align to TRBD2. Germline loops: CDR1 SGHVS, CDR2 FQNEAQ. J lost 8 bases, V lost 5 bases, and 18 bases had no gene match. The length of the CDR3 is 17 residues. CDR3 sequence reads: CASSPLIAGSEVDEQFF. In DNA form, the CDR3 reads TGTGCCAGCAGCCCGCTCATAGCGGGCTCCGAGGTGGATGAGCAGTTCTTC.

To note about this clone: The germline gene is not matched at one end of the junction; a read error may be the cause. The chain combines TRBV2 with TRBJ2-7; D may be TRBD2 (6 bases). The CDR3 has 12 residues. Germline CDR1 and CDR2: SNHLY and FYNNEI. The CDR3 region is CASSYIPGLIDF. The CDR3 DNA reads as TGTGCCAGCAGTTATATTCCGGGACTGATCGACTTC.

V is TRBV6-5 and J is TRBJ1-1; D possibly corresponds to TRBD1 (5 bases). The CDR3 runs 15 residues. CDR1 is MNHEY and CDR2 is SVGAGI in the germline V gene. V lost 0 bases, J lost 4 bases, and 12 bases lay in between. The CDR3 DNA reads TGTGCCAGCAGTTACTCGCCGGGGGTTCGCACTGAAGCTTTCTTT. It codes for CASSYSPGVRTEAFF.

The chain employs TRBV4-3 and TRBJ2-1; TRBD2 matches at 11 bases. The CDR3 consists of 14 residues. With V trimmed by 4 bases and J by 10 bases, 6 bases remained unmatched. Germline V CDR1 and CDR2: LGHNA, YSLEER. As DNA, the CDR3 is TGCGCCAGCAGCCCCCTAGCGGGGGGTAGAGAGCAGTTCTTC. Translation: CASSPLAGGREQFF.

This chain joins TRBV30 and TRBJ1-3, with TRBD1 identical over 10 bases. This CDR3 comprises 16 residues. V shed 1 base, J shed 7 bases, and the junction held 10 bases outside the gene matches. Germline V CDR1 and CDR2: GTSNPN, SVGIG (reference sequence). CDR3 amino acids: CAWSEFPGQGRNTIYF. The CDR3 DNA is TGTGCCTGGAGTGAATTCCCGGGACAGGGGAGGAACACCATATATTTT.

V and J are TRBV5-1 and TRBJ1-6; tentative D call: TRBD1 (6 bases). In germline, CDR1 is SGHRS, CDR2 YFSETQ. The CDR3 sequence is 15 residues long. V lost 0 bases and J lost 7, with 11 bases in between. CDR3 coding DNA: TGCGCCAGCAGCTTGGCAGGACAGAGAAATTCACCCCTCCACTTT. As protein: CASSLAGQRNSPLHF.

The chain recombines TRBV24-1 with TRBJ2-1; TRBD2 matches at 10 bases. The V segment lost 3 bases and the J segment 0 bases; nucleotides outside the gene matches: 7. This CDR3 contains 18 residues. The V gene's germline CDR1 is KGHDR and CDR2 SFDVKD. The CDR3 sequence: CATSDNSGGPSSYNEQFF. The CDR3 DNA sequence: TGTGCCACCAGTGATAATAGCGGGGGGCCGAGCTCCTACAATGAGCAGTTCTTC.

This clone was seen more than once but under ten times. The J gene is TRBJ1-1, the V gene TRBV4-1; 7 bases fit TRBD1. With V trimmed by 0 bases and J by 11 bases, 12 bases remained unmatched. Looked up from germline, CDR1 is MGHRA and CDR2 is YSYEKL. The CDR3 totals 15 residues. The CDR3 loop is CASSQEGVAGQYAFF. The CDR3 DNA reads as TGCGCCAGCAGCCAAGAAGGAGTGGCGGGACAGTACGCTTTCTTT.

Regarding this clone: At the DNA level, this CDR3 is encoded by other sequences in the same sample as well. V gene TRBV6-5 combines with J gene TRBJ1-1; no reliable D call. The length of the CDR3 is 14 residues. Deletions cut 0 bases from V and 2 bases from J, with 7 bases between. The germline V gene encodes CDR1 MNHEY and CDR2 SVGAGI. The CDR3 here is CASSYSGRNTEAFF. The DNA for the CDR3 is TGTGCCAGCAGTTACTCGGGCAGAAACACTGAAGCTTTCTTT.

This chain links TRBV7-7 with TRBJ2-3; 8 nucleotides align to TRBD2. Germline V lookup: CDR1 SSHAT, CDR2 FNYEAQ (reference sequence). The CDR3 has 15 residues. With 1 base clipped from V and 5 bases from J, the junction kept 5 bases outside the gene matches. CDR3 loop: CASSLGWLAGDTQYF. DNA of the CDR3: TGTGCCAGCAGCTTAGGGTGGCTAGCGGGAGATACGCAGTATTTT.

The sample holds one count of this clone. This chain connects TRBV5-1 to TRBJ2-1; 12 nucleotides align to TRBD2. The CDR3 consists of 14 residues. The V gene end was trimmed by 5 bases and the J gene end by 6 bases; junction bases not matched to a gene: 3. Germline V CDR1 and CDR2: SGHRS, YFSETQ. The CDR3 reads CASRLAGGSNEQFF. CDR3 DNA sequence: TGCGCCAGCAGGCTAGCGGGAGGGAGCAATGAGCAGTTCTTC.

In DNA form, the CDR3 reads TGTGCCAGCAGCTTGGCCGTGGCAGCGAATCAGCCCCAGCATTTT. Its protein product is CASSLAVAANQPQHF. The chain has TRBV5-5 and TRBJ1-5; D not certain. The V and J ends lost 0 bases and 4 bases respectively, with 11 bases between them. Germline loops: CDR1 SGHKS, CDR2 YYEKEE (reference sequence). The CDR3 extends over 15 amino acids.

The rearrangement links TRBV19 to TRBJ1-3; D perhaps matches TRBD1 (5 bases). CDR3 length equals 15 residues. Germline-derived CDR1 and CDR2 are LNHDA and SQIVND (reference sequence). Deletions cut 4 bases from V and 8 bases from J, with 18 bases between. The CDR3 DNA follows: TGTGCCAGTAGTACCCGACTGGGACTCGGAGACACCATATATTTT. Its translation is CASSTRLGLGDTIYF.